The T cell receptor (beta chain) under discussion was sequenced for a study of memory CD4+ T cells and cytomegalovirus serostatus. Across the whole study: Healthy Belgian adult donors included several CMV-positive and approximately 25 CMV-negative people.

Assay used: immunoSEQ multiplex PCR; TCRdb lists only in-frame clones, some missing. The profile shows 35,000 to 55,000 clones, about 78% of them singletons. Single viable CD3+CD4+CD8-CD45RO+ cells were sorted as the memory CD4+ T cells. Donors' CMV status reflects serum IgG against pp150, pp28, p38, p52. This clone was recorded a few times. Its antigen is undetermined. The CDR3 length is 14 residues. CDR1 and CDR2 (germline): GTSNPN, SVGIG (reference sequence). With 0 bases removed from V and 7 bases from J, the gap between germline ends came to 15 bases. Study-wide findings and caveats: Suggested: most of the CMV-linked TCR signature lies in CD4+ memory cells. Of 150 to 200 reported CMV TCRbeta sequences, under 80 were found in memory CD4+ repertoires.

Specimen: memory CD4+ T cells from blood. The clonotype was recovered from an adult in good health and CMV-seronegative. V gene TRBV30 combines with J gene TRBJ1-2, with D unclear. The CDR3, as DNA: TGTGCCTGGAGTGTTGTAACCCTTATGACTGGCTACACCTTC. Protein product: CAWSVVTLMTGYTF.